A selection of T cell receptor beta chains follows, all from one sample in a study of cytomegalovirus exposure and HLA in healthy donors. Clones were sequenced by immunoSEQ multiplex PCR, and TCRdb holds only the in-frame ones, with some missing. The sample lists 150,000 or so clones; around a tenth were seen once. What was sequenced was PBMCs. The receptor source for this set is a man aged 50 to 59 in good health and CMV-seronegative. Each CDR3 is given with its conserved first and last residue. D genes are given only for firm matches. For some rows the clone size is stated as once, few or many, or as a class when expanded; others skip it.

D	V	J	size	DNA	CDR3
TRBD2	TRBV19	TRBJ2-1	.	TGTGCCACCGAAACGGGGGGGGCCCTATACAATGAGCAGTTCTTC	CATETGGALYNEQFF
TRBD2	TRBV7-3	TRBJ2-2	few	TGTGCCAGCAGCCGGGAGGGGGTGGGACTAAACACCGGGGAGCTGTTTTTT	CASSREGVGLNTGELFF
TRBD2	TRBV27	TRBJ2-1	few	TGTGCCAGCAGTTCGGGACTAGCGGGATTAAATGAGCAGTTCTTC	CASSSGLAGLNEQFF
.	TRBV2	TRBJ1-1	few	TGTGCCAGCAGTGCGAGGGAACATAGGAACACTGAAGCTTTCTTT	CASSAREHRNTEAFF
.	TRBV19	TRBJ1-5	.	TGTGCCAGTAGTAATTACGGGGAGATTAGCAATCAGCCCCAGCATTTT	CASSNYGEISNQPQHF
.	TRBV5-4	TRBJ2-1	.	TGTGCCAGCAGTCAGCCGAGCGGTGGGCCCTACAATGAGCAGTTCTTC	CASSQPSGGPYNEQFF
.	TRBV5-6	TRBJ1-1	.	TGTGCCAGCAGTAGGGGCCACACTGAAGCTTTCTTT	CASSRGHTEAFF
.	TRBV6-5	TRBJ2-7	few	TGTGCCAGCAGTAACAGCTACGAGCAGTACTTC	CASSNSYEQYF
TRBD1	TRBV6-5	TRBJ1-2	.	TGTGCCAGCAGTTACTCCGCGGACAGGAAACGATATGGCTACACCTTC	CASSYSADRKRYGYTF
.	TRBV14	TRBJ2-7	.	TGTGCCAGCAGCACCCATCGGACAGCCTTCACCTACGAGCAGTACTTC	CASSTHRTAFTYEQYF
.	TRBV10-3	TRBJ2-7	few	TGTGCCATCAGTGCTTTACAGGGTAGCTCCTACGAGCAGTACTTC	CAISALQGSSYEQYF
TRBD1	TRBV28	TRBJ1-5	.	TGTGCCAGCAGTTCCTTATCCGGGACAGGGAATCAGCCCCAGCATTTT	CASSSLSGTGNQPQHF
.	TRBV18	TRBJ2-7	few	TGTGCCAGCTCACCACTTCCTCCAGGGGGGTCCTACGAGCAGTACTTC	CASSPLPPGGSYEQYF
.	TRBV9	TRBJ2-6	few	TGTGCCAGCAGCGCCGCGGGCTCTGGGGCCAACGTCCTGACTTTC	CASSAAGSGANVLTF
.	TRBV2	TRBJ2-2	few	TGTGCCAGCAGTGAATGGGGGGACGGCACCGGGGAGCTGTTTTTT	CASSEWGDGTGELFF
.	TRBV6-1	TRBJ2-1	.	TGTGCCAGCAGTGAGGTGGTCTTATCCCGGGGTGAGCAGTTCTTC	CASSEVVLSRGEQFF
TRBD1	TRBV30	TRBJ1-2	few	TGTGCCTGGAGTCCAGGGGGGAGCTATGGCTACACCTTC	CAWSPGGSYGYTF
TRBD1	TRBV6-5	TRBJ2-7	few	TGTGCCAGCGGAAAGGGTAGGCAGGGGGCTTACGAGCAGTACTTC	CASGKGRQGAYEQYF
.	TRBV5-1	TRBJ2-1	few	TGCGCCAGCAGCTTGGGCCAATCTGGGGGCGATGAGCAGTTCTTC	CASSLGQSGGDEQFF
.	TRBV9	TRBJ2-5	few	TGTGCCAGCAGCGTAGCCGGCAGGATGGCGGAGACCCAGTACTTC	CASSVAGRMAETQYF
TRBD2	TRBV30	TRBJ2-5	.	TGTGCCTGGAACAGGGGGCTACTAGCGGGGGGGCTGGAGACCCAGTACTTC	CAWNRGLLAGGLETQYF
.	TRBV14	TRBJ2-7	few	TGTGCCAGCAGCCAGCCTACAGGAGTAGTTGGCGAGCAGTACTTC	CASSQPTGVVGEQYF
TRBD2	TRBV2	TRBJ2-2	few	TGTGCCAGCAGTGAACTAGCGGGAATTACCGGGGAGCTGTTTTTT	CASSELAGITGELFF
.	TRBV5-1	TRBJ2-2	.	TGCGCCAGCAGCTTGGAGGGACTGAACACCGGGGAGCTGTTTTTT	CASSLEGLNTGELFF
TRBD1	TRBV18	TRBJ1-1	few	TGTGCCAGCTCACCAACAGGGGACACTGAAGCTTTCTTT	CASSPTGDTEAFF
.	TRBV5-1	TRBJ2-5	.	TGCGCCAGCAGCTTGTCTCCGAGTGAGGGAGAGACCCAGTACTTC	CASSLSPSEGETQYF
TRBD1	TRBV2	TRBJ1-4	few	TGTGCCAGCACCCCCTGGCTGGGCCCGGGACAGGGAGGTGAAAAACTGTTTTTT	CASTPWLGPGQGGEKLFF
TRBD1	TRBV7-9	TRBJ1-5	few	TGTGCCAGCAGCTCGGACAGGCCCCGAGGGGGTCAGCCCCAGCATTTT	CASSSDRPRGGQPQHF
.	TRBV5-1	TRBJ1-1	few	TGCGCCAGCAGCTTGGGACAGGTAGCGAACACTGAAGCTTTCTTT	CASSLGQVANTEAFF
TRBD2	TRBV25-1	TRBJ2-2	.	TGTGCCAGCAGTGGCCGACTAGCGGGAGCCACCGGGGAGCTGTTTTTT	CASSGRLAGATGELFF
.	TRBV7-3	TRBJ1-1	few	TGTGCCAGCAGCTCGAAGGCAGGCAACACTGAAGCTTTCTTT	CASSSKAGNTEAFF
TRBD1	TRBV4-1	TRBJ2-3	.	TGCGCCAGCAGCCCCGGTATTACAGGGGTAGATACGCAGTATTTT	CASSPGITGVDTQYF
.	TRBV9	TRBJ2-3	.	TGTGCCAGCAGCGTAGGAGTTACAGGGCTTGCAGATACGCAGTATTTT	CASSVGVTGLADTQYF
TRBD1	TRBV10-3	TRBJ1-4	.	TGTGCCATCAGTGAATCGACAGGGGAAGTAAGTGTGGTGTTTTTT	CAISESTGEVSVVFF
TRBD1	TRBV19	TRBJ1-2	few	TGTGCCAGTACCCGGACAGGGACAATCTATGGCTACACCTTC	CASTRTGTIYGYTF
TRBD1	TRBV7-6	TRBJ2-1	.	TGTGCCAGCAGCTACAGGACAGGGGAAACCTACAATGAGCAGTTCTTC	CASSYRTGETYNEQFF
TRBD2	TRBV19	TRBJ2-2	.	TGTGCCAGTACCCCAGCGGGGACGAACACCGGGGAGCTGTTTTTT	CASTPAGTNTGELFF
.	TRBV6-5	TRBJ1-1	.	TGTGCCAGCAGATCTTCGGGGACTGAAGCTTTCTTT	CASRSSGTEAFF
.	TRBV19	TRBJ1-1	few	TGTGCCAGTAGCCAAGGGAGGGGGACTGAAGCTTTCTTT	CASSQGRGTEAFF
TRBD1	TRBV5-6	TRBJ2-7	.	TGTGCCAGCAGCAGAGGACAGGGCTACGAGCAGTACTTC	CASSRGQGYEQYF
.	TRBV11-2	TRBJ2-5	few	TGTGCCAGCAGCCGAGAGCGGTCCGAGACCCAGTACTTC	CASSRERSETQYF
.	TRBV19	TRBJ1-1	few	TGTGCCAGTAGTATAGGCGGTGGACAGCTTGAAGCTTTCTTT	CASSIGGGQLEAFF
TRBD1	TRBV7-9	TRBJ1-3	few	TGTGCCAGCAGCCCAACAGGGGGCTCTGGAAACACCATATATTTT	CASSPTGGSGNTIYF
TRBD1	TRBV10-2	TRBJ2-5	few	TGCGCCAGCAGTAGAGACAGGGGTCCCGTTATGGGGGAGACCCAGTACTTC	CASSRDRGPVMGETQYF
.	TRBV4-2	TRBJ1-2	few	TGTGCCAGCAGCCAAGATCGGAATAGAGGAAACTATGGCTACACCTTC	CASSQDRNRGNYGYTF
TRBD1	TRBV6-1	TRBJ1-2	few	TGTGCCAGCAGTGACCCAAGGGGGCTAGGCTATGGCTACACCTTC	CASSDPRGLGYGYTF
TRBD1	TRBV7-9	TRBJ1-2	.	TGTGCCAGCAGCTTCGGGACAGGGATTAACTATGGCTACACCTTC	CASSFGTGINYGYTF
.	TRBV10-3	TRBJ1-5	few	TGTGCCATCAGCCCCACCGGGAGCAATCAGCCCCAGCATTTT	CAISPTGSNQPQHF
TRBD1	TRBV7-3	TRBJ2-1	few	TGTGCCAGCAGCCAGACAGGGGGAGGGTACAATGAGCAGTTCTTC	CASSQTGGGYNEQFF
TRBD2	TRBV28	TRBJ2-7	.	TGTGCCAGCAGTTCCCCGACTAGCGGTGCCTACGAGCAGTACTTC	CASSSPTSGAYEQYF
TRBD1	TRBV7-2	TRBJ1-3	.	TGTGCCAGCAGCTTGGACAGGGGGCGATCTGGAAACACCATATATTTT	CASSLDRGRSGNTIYF
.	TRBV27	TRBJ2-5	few	TGTGCCAGCAGTCCCGTTTCAGGGACCCAGTACTTC	CASSPVSGTQYF
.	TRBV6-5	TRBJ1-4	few	TGTGCCAGCAGTGAAGGGAGAGTCGTTGAAAAACTGTTTTTT	CASSEGRVVEKLFF
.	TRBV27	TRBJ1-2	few	TGTGCCAGCGGTTCCAGGGTCGGCTACACCTTC	CASGSRVGYTF
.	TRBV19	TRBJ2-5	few	TGTGCCAGTAGTATAGCTGAGGGCCCCGGAGAGACCCAGTACTTC	CASSIAEGPGETQYF